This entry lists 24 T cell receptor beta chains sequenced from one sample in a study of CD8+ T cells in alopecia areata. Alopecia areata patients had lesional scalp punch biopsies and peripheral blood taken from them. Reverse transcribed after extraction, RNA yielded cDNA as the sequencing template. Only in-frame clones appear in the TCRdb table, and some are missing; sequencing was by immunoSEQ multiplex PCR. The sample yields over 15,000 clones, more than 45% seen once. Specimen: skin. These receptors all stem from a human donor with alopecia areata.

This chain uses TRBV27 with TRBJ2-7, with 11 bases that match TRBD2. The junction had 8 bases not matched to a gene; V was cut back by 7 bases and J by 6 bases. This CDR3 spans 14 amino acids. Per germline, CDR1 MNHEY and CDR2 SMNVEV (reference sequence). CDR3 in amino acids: CASKMALAGAEQYF. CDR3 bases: TGTGCCAGCAAAATGGCACTAGCGGGAGCCGAGCAGTACTTC.

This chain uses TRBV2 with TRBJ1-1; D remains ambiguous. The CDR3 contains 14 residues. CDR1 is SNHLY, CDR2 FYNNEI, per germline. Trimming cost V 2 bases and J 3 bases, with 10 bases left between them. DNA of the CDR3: TGTGCCAGCAGTGAAATGGACGGGTACACTGAAGCTTTCTTT. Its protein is CASSEMDGYTEAFF.

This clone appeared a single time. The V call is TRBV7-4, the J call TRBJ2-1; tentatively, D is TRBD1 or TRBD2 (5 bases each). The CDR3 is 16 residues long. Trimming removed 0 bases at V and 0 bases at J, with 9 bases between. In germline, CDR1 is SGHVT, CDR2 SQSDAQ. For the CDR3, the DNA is TGTGCCAGCAGCTTAGCGGGACCTAGCTCCTACAATGAGCAGTTCTTC. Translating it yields CASSLAGPSSYNEQFF.

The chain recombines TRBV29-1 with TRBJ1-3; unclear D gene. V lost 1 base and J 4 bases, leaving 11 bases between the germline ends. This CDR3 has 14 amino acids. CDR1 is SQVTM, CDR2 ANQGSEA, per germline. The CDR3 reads CSVEGRGTGNTIYF. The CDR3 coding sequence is TGCAGCGTTGAAGGTCGAGGAACCGGAAACACCATATATTTT.

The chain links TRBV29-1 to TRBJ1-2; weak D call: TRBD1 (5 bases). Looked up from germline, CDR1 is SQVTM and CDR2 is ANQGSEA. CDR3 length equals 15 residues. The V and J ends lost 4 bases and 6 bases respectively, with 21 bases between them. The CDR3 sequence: CSVVGVLGANNGYTF. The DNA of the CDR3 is TGCAGCGTTGTGGGGGTGCTAGGGGCGAATAATGGCTACACCTTC.

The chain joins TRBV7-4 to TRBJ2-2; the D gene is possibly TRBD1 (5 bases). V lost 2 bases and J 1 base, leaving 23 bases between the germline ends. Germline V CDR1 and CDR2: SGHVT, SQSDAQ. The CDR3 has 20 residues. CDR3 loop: CASSLKAPPSGARNTGELFF. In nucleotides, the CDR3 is TGTGCCAGCAGCTTAAAAGCCCCCCCAAGTGGGGCGAGGAACACCGGGGAGCTGTTTTTT. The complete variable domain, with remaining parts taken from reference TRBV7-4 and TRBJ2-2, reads GAGVSQSPRYKVAKRGRDVALRCDSISGHVTLYWYRQTLGQGSEVLTYSQSDAQRDKSGRPSGRFSAERPERSVSTLKIQRTEQGDSAVYLCASSLKAPPSGARNTGELFFGEGSRLTVL.

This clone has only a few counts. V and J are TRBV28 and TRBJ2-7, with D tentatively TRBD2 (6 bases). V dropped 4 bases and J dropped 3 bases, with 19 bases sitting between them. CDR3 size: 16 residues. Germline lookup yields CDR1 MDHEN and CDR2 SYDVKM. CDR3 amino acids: CASSSTRDGRYYEQYF. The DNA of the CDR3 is TGTGCCAGCAGTTCGACCCGGGACGGGAGATACTACGAGCAGTACTTC.

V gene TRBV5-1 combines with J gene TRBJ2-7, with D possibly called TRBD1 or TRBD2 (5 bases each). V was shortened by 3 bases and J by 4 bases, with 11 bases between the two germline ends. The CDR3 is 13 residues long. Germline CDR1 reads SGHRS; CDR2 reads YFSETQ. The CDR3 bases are TGCGCCAGCAGCTCCCGGGACGTTTACGAGCAGTACTTC. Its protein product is CASSSRDVYEQYF.

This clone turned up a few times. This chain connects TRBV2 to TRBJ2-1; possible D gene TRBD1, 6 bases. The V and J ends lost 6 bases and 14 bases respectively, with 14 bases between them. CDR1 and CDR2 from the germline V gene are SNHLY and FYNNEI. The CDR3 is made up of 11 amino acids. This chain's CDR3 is CASRADPGEFF. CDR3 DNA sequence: TGTGCCAGCAGAGCAGACCCAGGGGAGTTCTTC.

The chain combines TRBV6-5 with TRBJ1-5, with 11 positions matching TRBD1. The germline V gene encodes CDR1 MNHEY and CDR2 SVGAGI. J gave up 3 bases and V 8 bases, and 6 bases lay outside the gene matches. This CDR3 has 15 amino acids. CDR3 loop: CASRGTGGPNQPQHF. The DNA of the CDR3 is TGTGCCAGCCGGGGGACAGGGGGTCCCAATCAGCCCCAGCATTTT.

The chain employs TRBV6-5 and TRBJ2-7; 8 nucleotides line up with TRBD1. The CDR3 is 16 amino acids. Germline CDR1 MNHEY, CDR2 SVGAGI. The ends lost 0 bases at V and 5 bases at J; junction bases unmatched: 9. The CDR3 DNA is TGTGCCAGCAGTTACTCGACCGCGACAGGGGTCGACGAGCAGTACTTC. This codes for CASSYSTATGVDEQYF.

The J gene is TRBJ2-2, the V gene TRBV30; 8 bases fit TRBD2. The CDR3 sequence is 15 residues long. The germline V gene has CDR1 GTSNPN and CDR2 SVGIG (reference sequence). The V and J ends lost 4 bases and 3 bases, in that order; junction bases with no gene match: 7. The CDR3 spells CAWNERETDTGELFF. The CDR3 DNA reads TGTGCCTGGAACGAGCGGGAGACTGACACCGGGGAGCTGTTTTTT.

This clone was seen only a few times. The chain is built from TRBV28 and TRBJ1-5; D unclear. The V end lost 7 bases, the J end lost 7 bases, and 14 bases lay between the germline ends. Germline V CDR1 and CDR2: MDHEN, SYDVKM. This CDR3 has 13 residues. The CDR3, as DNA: TGTGCCAGCAAGAGGAGGGTCGGACAGCCCCAGCATTTT. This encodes CASKRRVGQPQHF.

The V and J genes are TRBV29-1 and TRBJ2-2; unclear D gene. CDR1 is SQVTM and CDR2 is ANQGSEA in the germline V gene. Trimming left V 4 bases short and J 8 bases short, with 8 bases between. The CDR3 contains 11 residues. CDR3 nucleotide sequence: TGCAGCGTTGGGAATTTGGGGGAGCTGTTTTTT. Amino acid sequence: CSVGNLGELFF.

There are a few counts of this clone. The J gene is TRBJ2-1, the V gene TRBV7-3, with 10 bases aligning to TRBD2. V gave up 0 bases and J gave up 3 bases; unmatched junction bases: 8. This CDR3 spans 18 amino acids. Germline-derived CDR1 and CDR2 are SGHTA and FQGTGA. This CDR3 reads CASSLTVSQREGYNEQFF. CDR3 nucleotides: TGTGCCAGCAGCTTAACGGTCTCTCAGCGGGAGGGCTACAATGAGCAGTTCTTC.

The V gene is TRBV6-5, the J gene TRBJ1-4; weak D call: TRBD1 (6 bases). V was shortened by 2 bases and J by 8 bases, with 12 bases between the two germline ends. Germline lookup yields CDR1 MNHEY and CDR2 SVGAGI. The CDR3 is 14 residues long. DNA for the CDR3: TGTGCCAGCAGTTACGCGGGGGCGGGGGAAAAACTGTTTTTT. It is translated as CASSYAGAGEKLFF.

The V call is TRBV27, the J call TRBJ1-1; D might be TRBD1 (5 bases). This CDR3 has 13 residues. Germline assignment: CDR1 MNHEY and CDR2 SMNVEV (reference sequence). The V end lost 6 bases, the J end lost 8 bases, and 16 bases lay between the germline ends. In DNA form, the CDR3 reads TGTGCCAGCAGGTTCATCCCAGGGTTAGAAGCTTTCTTT. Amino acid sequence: CASRFIPGLEAFF.

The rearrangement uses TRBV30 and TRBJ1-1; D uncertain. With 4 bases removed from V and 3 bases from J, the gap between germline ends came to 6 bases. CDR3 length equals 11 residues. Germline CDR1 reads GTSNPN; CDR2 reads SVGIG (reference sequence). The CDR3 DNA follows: TGTGCCTGGATACGGGACACTGAAGCTTTCTTT. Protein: CAWIRDTEAFF. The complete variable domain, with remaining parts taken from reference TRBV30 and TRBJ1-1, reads SQTIHQWPATLVQPVGSPLSLECTVEGTSNPNLYWYRQAAGRGLQLLFYSVGIGQISSEVPQNLSASRPQDRQFILSSKKLLLSDSGFYLCAWIRDTEAFFGQGTRLTVV.

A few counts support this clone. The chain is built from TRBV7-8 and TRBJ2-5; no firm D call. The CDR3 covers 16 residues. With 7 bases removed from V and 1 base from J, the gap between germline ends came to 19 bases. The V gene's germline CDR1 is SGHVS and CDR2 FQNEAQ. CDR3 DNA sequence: TGTGCCAGCATCCTCCGGACGGCCTACCCCCAAGAGACCCAGTACTTC. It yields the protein CASILRTAYPQETQYF.

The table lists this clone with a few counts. The CDR3 region is CASSPDPEYPDTQYF. The CDR3 DNA reads TGTGCCAGCAGTCCTGACCCGGAGTATCCAGATACGCAGTATTTT. The rearrangement uses TRBV27 and TRBJ2-3; no firm D call. There are 15 residues in the CDR3. V was clipped by 5 bases and J by 4 bases, with 16 bases between them. Germline V gene lookup returns CDR1 MNHEY and CDR2 SMNVEV (reference sequence).

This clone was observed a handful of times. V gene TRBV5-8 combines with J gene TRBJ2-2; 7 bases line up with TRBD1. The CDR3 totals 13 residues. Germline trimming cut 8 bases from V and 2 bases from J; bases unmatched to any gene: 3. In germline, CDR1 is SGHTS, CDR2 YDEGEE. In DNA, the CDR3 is TGTGCCAGTTGGGACAGAAACACCGGGGAGCTGTTTTTT. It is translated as CASWDRNTGELFF.

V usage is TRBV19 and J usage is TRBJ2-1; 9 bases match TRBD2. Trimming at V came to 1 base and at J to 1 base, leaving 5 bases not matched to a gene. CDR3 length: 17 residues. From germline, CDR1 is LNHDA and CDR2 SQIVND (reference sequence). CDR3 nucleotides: TGTGCCAGTAGTATAGTGGCGGGAGGGGAATCCTACAATGAGCAGTTCTTC. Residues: CASSIVAGGESYNEQFF. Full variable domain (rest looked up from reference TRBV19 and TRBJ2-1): DGGITQSPKYLFRKEGQNVTLSCEQNLNHDAMYWYRQDPGQGLRLIYYSQIVNDFQKGDIAEGYSVSREKKESFPLTVTSAQKNPTAFYLCASSIVAGGESYNEQFFGPGTRLTVL.

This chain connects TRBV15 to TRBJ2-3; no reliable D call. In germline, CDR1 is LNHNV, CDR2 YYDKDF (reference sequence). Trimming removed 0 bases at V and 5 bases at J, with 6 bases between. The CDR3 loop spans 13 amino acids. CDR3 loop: CATSRDGRDTQYF. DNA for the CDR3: TGTGCCACCAGCAGAGACGGACGAGATACGCAGTATTTT. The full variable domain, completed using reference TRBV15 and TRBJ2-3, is DAMVIQNPRYQVTQFGKPVTLSCSQTLNHNVMYWYQQKSSQAPKLLFHYYDKDFNNEADTPDNFQSRRPNTSFCFLDIRSPGLGDTAMYLCATSRDGRDTQYFGPGTRLTVL.

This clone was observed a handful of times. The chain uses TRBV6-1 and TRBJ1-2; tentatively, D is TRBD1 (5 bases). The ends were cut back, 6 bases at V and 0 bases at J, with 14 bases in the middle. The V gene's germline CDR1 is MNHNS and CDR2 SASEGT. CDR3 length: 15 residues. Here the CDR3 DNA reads TGTGCCAGCAGCGGACGGACAATCGCTAACTATGGCTACACCTTC. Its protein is CASSGRTIANYGYTF.